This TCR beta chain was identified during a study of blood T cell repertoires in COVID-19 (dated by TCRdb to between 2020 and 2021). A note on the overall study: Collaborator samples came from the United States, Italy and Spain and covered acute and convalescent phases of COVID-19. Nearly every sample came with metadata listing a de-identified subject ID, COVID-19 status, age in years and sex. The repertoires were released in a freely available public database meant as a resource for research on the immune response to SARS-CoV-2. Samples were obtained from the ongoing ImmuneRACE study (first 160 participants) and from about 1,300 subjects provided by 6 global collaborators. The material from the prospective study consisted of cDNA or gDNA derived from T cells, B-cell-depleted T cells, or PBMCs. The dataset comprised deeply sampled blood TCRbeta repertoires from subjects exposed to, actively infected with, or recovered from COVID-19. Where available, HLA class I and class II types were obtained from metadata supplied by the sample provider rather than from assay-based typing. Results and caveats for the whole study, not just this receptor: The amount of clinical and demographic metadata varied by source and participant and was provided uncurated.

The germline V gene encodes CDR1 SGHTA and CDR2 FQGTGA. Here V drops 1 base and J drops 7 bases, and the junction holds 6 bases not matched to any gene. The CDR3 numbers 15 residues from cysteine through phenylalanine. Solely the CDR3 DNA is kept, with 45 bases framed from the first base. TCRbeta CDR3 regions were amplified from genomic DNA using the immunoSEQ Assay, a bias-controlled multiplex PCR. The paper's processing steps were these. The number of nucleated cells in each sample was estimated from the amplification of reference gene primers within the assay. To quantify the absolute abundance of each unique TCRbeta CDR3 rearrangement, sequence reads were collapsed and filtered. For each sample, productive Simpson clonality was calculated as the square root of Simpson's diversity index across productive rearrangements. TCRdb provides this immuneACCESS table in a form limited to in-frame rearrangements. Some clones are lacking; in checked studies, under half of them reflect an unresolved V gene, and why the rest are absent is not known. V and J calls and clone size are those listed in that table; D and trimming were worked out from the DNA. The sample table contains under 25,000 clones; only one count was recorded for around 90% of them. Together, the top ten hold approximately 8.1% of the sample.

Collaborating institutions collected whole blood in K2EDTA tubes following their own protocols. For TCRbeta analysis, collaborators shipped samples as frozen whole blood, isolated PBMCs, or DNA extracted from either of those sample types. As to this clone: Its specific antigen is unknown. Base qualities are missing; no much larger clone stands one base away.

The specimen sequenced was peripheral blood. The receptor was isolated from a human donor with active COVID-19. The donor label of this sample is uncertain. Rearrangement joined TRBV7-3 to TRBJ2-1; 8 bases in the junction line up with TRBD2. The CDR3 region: CASSLMAGGPNEQFF. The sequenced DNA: TGTGCCAGCAGCTTAATGGCGGGAGGCCCTAATGAGCAGTTCTTC.